This T cell receptor (beta chain) was sequenced in a study of OX40 agonist ivuxolimab in advanced cancers. V lost 0 bases to trimming and J lost 6 bases; unmatched junction nucleotides: 6. The length of the CDR3 is 16 residues. CDR1 and CDR2 from the germline V gene are LGHNA and YSLEER. Some clones are missing from TCRdb's copy, which holds only in-frame ones; the method was immunoSEQ multiplex PCR. This table has some 94,000 clones, more than 95% appearing once. The specimen comprised CD4+ or CD8+ T cells sorted from blood, sampled in a trial of the OX40 agonist ivuxolimab. The sequence was collected from an adult with an advanced solid tumor such as melanoma, head and neck, liver or kidney cancer. This sequence joins TRBV4-3 and TRBJ2-1; 9 bases are shared with TRBD2. In nucleotides, the CDR3 is TGCGCCAGCAGCCAAGATGGGACTAGCAAGTTCAATGAGCAGTTCTTC. Translation gives CASSQDGTSKFNEQFF.